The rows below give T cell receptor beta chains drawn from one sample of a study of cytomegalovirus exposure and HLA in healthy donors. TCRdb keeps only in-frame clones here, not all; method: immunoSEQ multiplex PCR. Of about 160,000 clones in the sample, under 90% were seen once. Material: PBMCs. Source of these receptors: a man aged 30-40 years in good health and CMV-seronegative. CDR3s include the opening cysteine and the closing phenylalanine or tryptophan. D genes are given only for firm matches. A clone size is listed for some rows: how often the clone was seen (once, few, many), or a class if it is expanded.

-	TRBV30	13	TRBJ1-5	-	TGTGCCTGGAGTGAAGGGGGGGATCAGCCCCAGCATTTT	CAWSEGGDQPQHF
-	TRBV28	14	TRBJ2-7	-	TGTGCCAGCACCGCATCCTGGGCCTCCTACGAGCAGTACTTC	CASTASWASYEQYF
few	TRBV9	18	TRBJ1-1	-	TGTGCCAGCAGCGCCCAAGGGGCGGACGGCAAAGGAAACACTGAAGCTTTCTTT	CASSAQGADGKGNTEAFF
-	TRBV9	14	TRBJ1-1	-	TGTGCCAGCAGCGGCAGGACAGTGAACACTGAAGCTTTCTTT	CASSGRTVNTEAFF
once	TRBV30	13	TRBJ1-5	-	TGTGCCTGGAGTGCCGGCCGGGATCAGCCCCAGCATTTT	CAWSAGRDQPQHF
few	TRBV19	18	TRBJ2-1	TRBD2	TGTGCCAGTAGTATAGATAATCGCCTAGCGGGGGGCCCCAATGAGCAGTTCTTC	CASSIDNRLAGGPNEQFF
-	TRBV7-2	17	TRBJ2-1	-	TGTGCCAGCAGCTTAAACCACGCCGACAGGTTTTACAATGAGCAGTTCTTC	CASSLNHADRFYNEQFF
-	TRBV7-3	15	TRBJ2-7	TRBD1	TGTGCCAGCAGCCCTCAGGGACAGGATTTAAGTCGGCTGTACTTC	CASSPQGQDLSRLYF
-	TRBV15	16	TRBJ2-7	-	TGTGCCACCAGCAGAGATAATGGTGGACATCCGTACGAGCAGTACTTC	CATSRDNGGHPYEQYF
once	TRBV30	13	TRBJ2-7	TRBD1	TGTGCCTGGAGTGTTGGGACAGGGAGCGAGCAGTACTTC	CAWSVGTGSEQYF
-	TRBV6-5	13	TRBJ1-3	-	TGTGCCAGCATTCCAGTCTCTGGAAACACCATATATTTT	CASIPVSGNTIYF
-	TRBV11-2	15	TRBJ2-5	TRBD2	TGTGCCAGCAGGCAACTAGCGGGAGGAGCAGAGACCCAGTACTTC	CASRQLAGGAETQYF
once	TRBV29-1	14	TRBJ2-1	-	TGCAGCGGCCAGGGGTCCGTCTCCTACAATGAGCAGTTCTTC	CSGQGSVSYNEQFF
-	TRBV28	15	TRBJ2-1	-	TGTGCCAGCAGCCTGGGGGGGCAAGGGAGCAATGAGCAGTTCTTC	CASSLGGQGSNEQFF
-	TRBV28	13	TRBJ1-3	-	TGTGCCAGCTCCCCAGTCCCTGGAAACACCATATATTTT	CASSPVPGNTIYF
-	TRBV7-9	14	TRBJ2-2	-	TGTTCCAGCAGCGAGGGACACCTCACCGGGGAGCTGTTTTTT	CSSSEGHLTGELFF
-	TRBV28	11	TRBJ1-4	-	TGTGCCAGCAGTGGAGATGAAAAACTGTTTTTT	CASSGDEKLFF
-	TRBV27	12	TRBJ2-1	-	TGTGCCAGCAGTTTTGCGAGCGATGAGCAGTTCTTC	CASSFASDEQFF
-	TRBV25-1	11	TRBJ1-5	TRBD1	TGTGCCAGCAGTGGGGGACAGTCCCAGCATTTT	CASSGGQSQHF
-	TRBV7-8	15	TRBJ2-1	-	TGTGCCAGCAGCCCCCGGTTCGGCAGGGTGTATGAGCAGTTCTTC	CASSPRFGRVYEQFF
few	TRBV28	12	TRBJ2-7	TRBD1	TGTGCCAGCAGTTACGGGACAGGCGAGCAGTACTTC	CASSYGTGEQYF
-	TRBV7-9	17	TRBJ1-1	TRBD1	TGTTCCAGCAGACCCGGGACAGGTCTTTCGTCTGGCTCTGAAGCTTTCTTT	CSSRPGTGLSSGSEAFF
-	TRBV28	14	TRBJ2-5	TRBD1	TGTGCCAGCGCAAGCTCGACAGGGAAGGAGACCCAGTACTTC	CASASSTGKETQYF
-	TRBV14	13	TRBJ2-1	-	TGTGCCAGCAGCCAAGAACAGGGCAATGAGCAGTTCTTC	CASSQEQGNEQFF
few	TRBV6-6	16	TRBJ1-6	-	TGTGCCAGCAGTTACGGAGAACAGGGACGAGATTCACCCCTCCACTTT	CASSYGEQGRDSPLHF
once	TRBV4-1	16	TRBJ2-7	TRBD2	TGCGCCAGCAGCCAAGATGTAATAGCGGGGACCTACGAGCAGTACTTC	CASSQDVIAGTYEQYF
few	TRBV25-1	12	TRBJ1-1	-	TGTGCCAGCAGTGGGAGGGTTACTGAAGCTTTCTTT	CASSGRVTEAFF
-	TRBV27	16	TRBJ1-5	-	TGTGCCAGCAGCCTGGGGCAGGACGGGAGCAATCAGCCCCAGCATTTT	CASSLGQDGSNQPQHF
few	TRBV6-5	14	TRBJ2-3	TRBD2	TGTGCCAGCAGGGGACTAGCGGGGTCCGATACGCAGTATTTT	CASRGLAGSDTQYF
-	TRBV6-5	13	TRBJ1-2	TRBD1	TGTGCCAGCAGTGGGGACAGGATCAGCGGCTACACCTTC	CASSGDRISGYTF
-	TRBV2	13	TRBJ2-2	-	TGTGCCAGTCGGACAACAAACACCGGGGAGCTGTTTTTT	CASRTTNTGELFF
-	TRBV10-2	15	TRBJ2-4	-	TGCGCCAGCAGTGAATGGGCTTCAGCCAAAAACATTCAGTACTTC	CASSEWASAKNIQYF
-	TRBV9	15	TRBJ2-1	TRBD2	TGTGCCAGCAGCACCAGACTAGCGGGGTACAATGAGCAGTTCTTC	CASSTRLAGYNEQFF
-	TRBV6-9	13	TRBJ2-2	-	TGTGCCAGCAGTACGACAGGGGAGGGTCGGCTGTTTTTT	CASSTTGEGRLFF
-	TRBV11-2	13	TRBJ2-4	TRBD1	TGTGCCAGCAGCTTGGGACAGGGAAACATTCAGTACTTC	CASSLGQGNIQYF